This TCR beta chain was found in a study of blood T cell repertoires in COVID-19. The wider study: The United States, Italy and Spain supplied acute and convalescent COVID-19 samples.

Original processing methods: Reference gene primer amplification gave nucleated cell count estimates. Only in-frame clones appear in the TCRdb table, and some are missing; sequencing was by immunoSEQ multiplex PCR. V and J calls and clone size come straight from that table; D and trimming were deduced from the DNA. The sample shows 170,000 or so clones, over 80% of them seen only once. CDR1 and CDR2 (germline): SGDLS, YYNGEE. The CDR3 totals 13 residues. Deletions cut 4 bases from V and 6 bases from J, with 13 bases between. The V gene is TRBV9, the J gene TRBJ1-2, with D possibly matching TRBD1 (6 bases). Sequences were obtained from peripheral blood. The receptor comes from a woman aged 55-69 years with acute or convalescent COVID-19. The CDR3 reads CASSTHTGNGYTF. The CDR3 region has the DNA TGTGCCAGCAGCACACATACAGGGAATGGCTACACCTTC.